Described below is a single TCR beta chain sequence and its context. The data belong to a study of blood T cell repertoires in COVID-19. In the study overall: Acute and convalescent COVID-19 specimens originated in the United States, Italy and Spain. Nucleic acid was either cDNA or gDNA, and it came from T cells, B-cell-depleted T cells, or PBMCs.

Authors' data handling: Amplification of reference gene primers provided the estimated nucleated cell counts. Only in-frame clones appear in the TCRdb table, and some are missing; sequencing was by immunoSEQ multiplex PCR. Clone size and V and J calls were adopted from that table, with D and trimming inferred from the DNA. The repertoire holds under 140,000 clones, with 60% to 80% as singletons. Germline V lookup: CDR1 SGHTA, CDR2 FQGNSA. This CDR3 is built from 16 residues. V lost 4 bases, J lost 7 bases, and 9 bases stayed unmatched. This clonotype originated in a woman older than 75 with active or convalescent COVID-19. The chain recombines TRBV7-2 with TRBJ2-1; 11 bases are shared with TRBD2. Source material: peripheral blood. CDR3 sequence: CASSSGLAASRNEQFF. For the CDR3, the DNA is TGTGCCAGCAGCTCGGGACTAGCGGCATCCAGGAATGAGCAGTTCTTC.